A selection of T cell receptor beta chains follows, all from one sample in a study of T cell responses to AZD1222 COVID-19 vaccine. Some clones are missing from TCRdb's copy, which holds only in-frame ones; the method was immunoSEQ multiplex PCR. The sample has 40,000 to 50,000 clones; about 91% are singletons. Here the sequenced sample was peripheral blood, taken 28 days after the second AZD1222 dose. The receptors originated from an adult who received the AZD1222 COVID-19 vaccine. Both conserved end residues are part of each CDR3. D genes are given only for firm matches. Clone sizes are given selectively: once, few, many, or a class where the clone is expanded.

clone size: few; D gene: -; V gene: TRBV7-9; CDR3 protein: CASSLMTATNEKLFF
clone size: -; D gene: TRBD1; V gene: TRBV6-5; CDR3 protein: CASRPPGQNEQFF
clone size: -; D gene: TRBD1; V gene: TRBV7-2; CDR3 protein: CASSSNPGQGAFSNYGYTF
clone size: -; D gene: -; V gene: TRBV6-6; CDR3 protein: CASRTNYGYTF
clone size: -; D gene: -; V gene: TRBV5-1; CDR3 protein: CASSLERAGYTF
clone size: -; D gene: -; V gene: TRBV5-1; CDR3 protein: CASSLAGVGSGANVLTF
clone size: -; D gene: TRBD2; V gene: TRBV3-1/TRBV3-2; CDR3 protein: CASSQALGTSGIYEQYF
clone size: once; D gene: -; V gene: TRBV7-2; CDR3 protein: CASSTRTGSGELFF
clone size: -; D gene: -; V gene: TRBV7-2; CDR3 protein: CASSLYQGYEQYF
clone size: once; D gene: -; V gene: TRBV12-3/TRBV12-4; CDR3 protein: CASSLSREAFF
clone size: -; D gene: TRBD1; V gene: TRBV12-5; CDR3 protein: CASAPGQGVEAFF
clone size: -; D gene: TRBD1; V gene: TRBV6-5; CDR3 protein: CASSSPQGGNYGYTF
clone size: -; D gene: -; V gene: TRBV19; CDR3 protein: CASRVTGSPSYEQYF
clone size: -; D gene: -; V gene: TRBV9; CDR3 protein: CASSVDVGLNYEQYF
clone size: -; D gene: TRBD1; V gene: TRBV12-5; CDR3 protein: CASGLTITGDYGYTF
clone size: -; D gene: TRBD2; V gene: TRBV5-1; CDR3 protein: CASSLASGTRYQETQYF
clone size: few; D gene: -; V gene: TRBV5-1; CDR3 protein: CASSLGWGDHAYEQYF
clone size: -; D gene: TRBD2; V gene: TRBV29-1; CDR3 protein: CSVEAGGETQYF
clone size: -; D gene: -; V gene: TRBV2; CDR3 protein: CASTPGRQRGGYTF
clone size: -; D gene: -; V gene: TRBV30; CDR3 protein: CAWSKLGQPTGELFF
clone size: -; D gene: -; V gene: TRBV6-5; CDR3 protein: CASRGGASDTGELFF
clone size: -; D gene: -; V gene: TRBV3-1/TRBV3-2; CDR3 protein: CASSLRHSIPLNEQFF
clone size: -; D gene: -; V gene: TRBV24-1; CDR3 protein: CATSDVRGYGYTF
clone size: once; D gene: TRBD2; V gene: TRBV3-1/TRBV3-2; CDR3 protein: CASSQRTSWSDTQYF
clone size: -; D gene: TRBD2; V gene: TRBV28; CDR3 protein: CASSLFLSGLAGNRGGEQFF
clone size: -; D gene: TRBD2; V gene: TRBV3-1/TRBV3-2; CDR3 protein: CASSQDTGGYEQYF
clone size: once; D gene: TRBD1; V gene: TRBV20-1; CDR3 protein: CSASDRDRGIYEQYF
clone size: -; D gene: -; V gene: TRBV27; CDR3 protein: CASSFTAPNSPLHF
clone size: -; D gene: -; V gene: TRBV14; CDR3 protein: CASSQSRGGELFF
clone size: -; D gene: -; V gene: TRBV2; CDR3 protein: CASSFQGGRNTGELFF
clone size: -; D gene: TRBD1; V gene: TRBV24-1; CDR3 protein: CATSDTGGAGSYTF
clone size: -; D gene: -; V gene: TRBV2; CDR3 protein: CASSGNLYEQYF
clone size: -; D gene: TRBD1; V gene: TRBV3-1/TRBV3-2; CDR3 protein: CASSPQGAGEAFF
clone size: -; D gene: -; V gene: TRBV7-2; CDR3 protein: CASSLGGDRNQPQHF
clone size: -; D gene: -; V gene: TRBV18; CDR3 protein: CASSPTTPNSYNEQFF
clone size: once; D gene: -; V gene: TRBV5-4; CDR3 protein: CASSLGGRGGNTGELFF
clone size: -; D gene: -; V gene: TRBV29-1; CDR3 protein: CSVVRGAGGAQTIYEQYF
clone size: -; D gene: TRBD1; V gene: TRBV7-2; CDR3 protein: CASSSGGLNGYTF
clone size: -; D gene: -; V gene: TRBV11-2; CDR3 protein: CASSLSPEGGGTGELFF
clone size: -; D gene: -; V gene: TRBV14; CDR3 protein: CASSQSSGPYEQYF
clone size: -; D gene: -; V gene: TRBV7-2; CDR3 protein: CASSLGALNTEAFF
clone size: few; D gene: -; V gene: TRBV23-1; CDR3 protein: CASSQSEGRGETQYF
clone size: -; D gene: -; V gene: TRBV9; CDR3 protein: CASSVETSGETQYF
clone size: -; D gene: -; V gene: TRBV19; CDR3 protein: CASSTGKLTGELFF
clone size: -; D gene: -; V gene: TRBV21-1; CDR3 protein: CASSKDLRGTEAFF
clone size: -; D gene: -; V gene: TRBV12-3/TRBV12-4; CDR3 protein: CASSPLTGSEAFF
clone size: -; D gene: -; V gene: TRBV7-2; CDR3 protein: CASSLTGAPDTQYF
clone size: -; D gene: -; V gene: TRBV21-1; CDR3 protein: CASSKGLAGPPSNTGELFF
clone size: -; D gene: -; V gene: TRBV27; CDR3 protein: CASRLLGQETQYF
clone size: -; D gene: -; V gene: TRBV5-1; CDR3 protein: CASSLVGVNTEAFF
clone size: -; D gene: TRBD2; V gene: TRBV7-2; CDR3 protein: CASWGSGSSYNEQFF
clone size: -; D gene: TRBD1; V gene: TRBV19; CDR3 protein: CASSPGGGGLFGEAFF
clone size: -; D gene: TRBD1; V gene: TRBV28; CDR3 protein: CASSSSATGGTYGYTF
clone size: -; D gene: TRBD1; V gene: TRBV5-6; CDR3 protein: CASSFFGTGAKKGYTF
clone size: -; D gene: -; V gene: TRBV7-3; CDR3 protein: CASSPQGAPLTEAFF